Listed below are T cell receptor beta chains from one sample, sequenced in a study of CD8+ T cells in alopecia areata. The protocol was immunoSEQ multiplex PCR, while the TCRdb copy is restricted to in-frame clones and leaves out a portion. The table shows approximately 150,000 clones, with roughly 58% occurring only once. Input material: CD8+ T cells sorted from blood. The source of these receptors is a human donor in good health. Both conserved end residues are part of each CDR3. A D gene is named only where the DNA matches it firmly. Clone size, where shown, is once, few, many, or a class for clones that have expanded.

J,size,V,D,DNA,CDR3
TRBJ2-7,-,TRBV7-9,TRBD2,TGTGCCGTTAGCGGGGGCTCCTACGAGCAGTACTTC,CAVSGGSYEQYF
TRBJ2-1,-,TRBV27,TRBD2,TGTGCCAGCAGTTTCGGACTAGCGGGAGAGCAGTTCTTC,CASSFGLAGEQFF
TRBJ2-5,-,TRBV7-9,-,TGTGCCAGCACCTTGGACCTATCCGAGACCCAGTACTTC,CASTLDLSETQYF
TRBJ1-1,-,TRBV7-6,-,TGTGCCGCGGGGGGGAACACTGAAGCTTTCTTT,CAAGGNTEAFF
TRBJ2-3,-,TRBV11-2,-,TGTGCCAGCAGTTTTCGGATTAGCGGTACTAGCACAGATACGCAGTATTTT,CASSFRISGTSTDTQYF
TRBJ2-7,-,TRBV30,-,TGTGCCTGGAGTGTAAGTTACGAGCAGTACTTC,CAWSVSYEQYF
TRBJ2-1,-,TRBV29-1,TRBD1,TGCAGCGTTGGACAGGGGATCGAGCAGTTCTTC,CSVGQGIEQFF
TRBJ2-7,many,TRBV6-5,TRBD1,TGTGCCAGCAGTACGGGGACAGGGTCCTACGAGCAGTACTTC,CASSTGTGSYEQYF
TRBJ1-2,-,TRBV28,TRBD1,TGTGCCAGCAGTCAAGGACAGGTCTTGGACTATGGCTACACCTTC,CASSQGQVLDYGYTF
TRBJ2-3,few,TRBV7-9,-,TGTGCCAGCAGCTTCCCCACTCTCGCTTGGGGTACGCAGTATTTT,CASSFPTLAWGTQYF
TRBJ2-1,few,TRBV18,-,TGTGCCAGCTCACCACCGGGGGCCCCAGAGCAGTTCTTC,CASSPPGAPEQFF
TRBJ1-1,-,TRBV6-1,-,TGTGCCAGCAGCACTTCCCAAATGAACACTGAAGCTTTCTTT,CASSTSQMNTEAFF
TRBJ1-2,-,TRBV29-1,-,TGCAGCGTGCGTGGGGATGAGGATGGCTACACCTTC,CSVRGDEDGYTF
TRBJ2-1,few,TRBV7-9,-,TGTGCCAGCAGCCCACGGGGCGGCAATGAGCAGTTCTTC,CASSPRGGNEQFF
TRBJ2-1,-,TRBV9,-,TGTGCCAGCAGCCCTGTATACAGCTCCTACAATGAGCAGTTCTTC,CASSPVYSSYNEQFF
TRBJ2-2,-,TRBV27,-,TGTGCCAGCAGTCCACTCAGCTCTCCCGGGGAGCTGTTTTTT,CASSPLSSPGELFF
TRBJ1-1,few,TRBV7-8,-,TGTGCCAGCACAACCGGGGGCACTGAAGCTTTCTTT,CASTTGGTEAFF
TRBJ2-7,-,TRBV30,TRBD2,TGTGCCTGGAGTGTACCCGAGGCCGGGGGGAGGCCCTACGAGCAGTACTTC,CAWSVPEAGGRPYEQYF
TRBJ2-1,-,TRBV7-9,TRBD1,TGCGCCAGCAGCTCGACAGGGGCTGGGCGGGGAGAGCAGTTCTTC,CASSSTGAGRGEQFF